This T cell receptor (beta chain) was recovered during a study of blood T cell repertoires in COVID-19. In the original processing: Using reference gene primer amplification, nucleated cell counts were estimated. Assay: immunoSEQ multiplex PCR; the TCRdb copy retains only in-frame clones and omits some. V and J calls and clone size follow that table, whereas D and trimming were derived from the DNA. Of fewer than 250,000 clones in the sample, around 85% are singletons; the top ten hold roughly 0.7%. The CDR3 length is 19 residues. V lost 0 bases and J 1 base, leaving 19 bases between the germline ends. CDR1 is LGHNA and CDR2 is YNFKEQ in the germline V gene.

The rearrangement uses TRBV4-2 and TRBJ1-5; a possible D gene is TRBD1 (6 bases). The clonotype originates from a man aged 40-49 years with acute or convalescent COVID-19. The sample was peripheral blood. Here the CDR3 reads CASSQDLPGGALSNQPQHF. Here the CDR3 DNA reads TGTGCCAGCAGCCAAGACCTCCCCGGGGGGGCTCTAAGCAATCAGCCCCAGCATTTT.